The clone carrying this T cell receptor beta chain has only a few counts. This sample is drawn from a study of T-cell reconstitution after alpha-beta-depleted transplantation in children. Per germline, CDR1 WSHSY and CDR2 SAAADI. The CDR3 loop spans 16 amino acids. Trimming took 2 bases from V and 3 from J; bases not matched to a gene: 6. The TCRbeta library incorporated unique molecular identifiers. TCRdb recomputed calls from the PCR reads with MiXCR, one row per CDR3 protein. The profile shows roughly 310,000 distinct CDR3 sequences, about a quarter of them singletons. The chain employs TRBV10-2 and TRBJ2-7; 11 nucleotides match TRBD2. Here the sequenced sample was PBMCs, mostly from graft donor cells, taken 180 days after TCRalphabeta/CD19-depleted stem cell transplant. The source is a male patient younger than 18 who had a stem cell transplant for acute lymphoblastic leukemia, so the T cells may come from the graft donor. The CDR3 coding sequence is TGCGCCAGCAGTGAGCAGGGGCTAGCGGGAGGCTACGAGCAGTACTTC. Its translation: CASSEQGLAGGYEQYF.